This TCR beta chain is drawn from a study of T-cell reconstitution after alpha-beta-depleted transplantation in children. Findings and limits, study-wide: There were reportedly several hundred expanded graft clones from which alpha-beta T cells came about two months after transplant. After transplant, high TCRbeta diversity at day 60 in some patients arose from surviving recipient T cells and thymic progenitors. T-cell numbers and diversity, one year after transplant, stemmed largely from T cells that were newly produced.

This CDR3 spans 17 amino acids. V dropped 1 base and J dropped 0 bases, with 13 bases sitting between them. Germline V gene data show CDR1 as SEHNR and CDR2 as FQNEAQ (reference sequence). Unique molecular identifiers were incorporated when the TCRbeta library was constructed. TCRdb re-called the PCR reads through MiXCR, storing one row per CDR3 protein. The profile shows under 300,000 distinct CDR3 sequences, 11% of them singletons. The table lists this clonotype with many counts. As yet, its antigen is unknown. J is TRBJ1-5 and V is TRBV7-9, with D possibly matching TRBD1 (5 bases). The receptor was isolated from a male patient between 2 and 10 years old who had a stem cell transplant for chronic granulomatous disease, so the T cells may come from the graft donor. The sample in question was peripheral blood, obtained 180 days after TCRalphabeta/CD19-depleted stem cell transplant. The CDR3 DNA reads as TGTGCCAGCAGCTTAGGGGGCAGCCCCTTTAGCAATCAGCCCCAGCATTTT. It yields the protein CASSLGGSPFSNQPQHF. The full variable domain, completed using reference TRBV7-9 and TRBJ1-5, is DTGVSQNPRHKITKRGQNVTFRCDPISEHNRLYWYRQTLGQGPEFLTYFQNEAQLEKSRLLSDRFSAERPKGSFSTLEIQRTEQGDSAMYLCASSLGGSPFSNQPQHFGDGTRLSIL.